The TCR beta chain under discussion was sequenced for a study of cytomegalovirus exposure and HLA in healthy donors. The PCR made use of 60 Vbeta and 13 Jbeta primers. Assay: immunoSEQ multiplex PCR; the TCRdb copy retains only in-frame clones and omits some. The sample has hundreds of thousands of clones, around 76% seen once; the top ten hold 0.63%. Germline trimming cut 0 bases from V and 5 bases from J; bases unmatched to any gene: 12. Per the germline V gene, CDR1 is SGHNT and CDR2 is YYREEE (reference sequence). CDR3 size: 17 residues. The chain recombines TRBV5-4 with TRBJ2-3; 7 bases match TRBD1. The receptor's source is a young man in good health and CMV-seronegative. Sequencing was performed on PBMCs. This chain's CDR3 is CASSLGGRQGSRDTQYF. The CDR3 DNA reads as TGTGCCAGCAGCTTGGGCGGACGACAGGGATCACGAGATACGCAGTATTTT.